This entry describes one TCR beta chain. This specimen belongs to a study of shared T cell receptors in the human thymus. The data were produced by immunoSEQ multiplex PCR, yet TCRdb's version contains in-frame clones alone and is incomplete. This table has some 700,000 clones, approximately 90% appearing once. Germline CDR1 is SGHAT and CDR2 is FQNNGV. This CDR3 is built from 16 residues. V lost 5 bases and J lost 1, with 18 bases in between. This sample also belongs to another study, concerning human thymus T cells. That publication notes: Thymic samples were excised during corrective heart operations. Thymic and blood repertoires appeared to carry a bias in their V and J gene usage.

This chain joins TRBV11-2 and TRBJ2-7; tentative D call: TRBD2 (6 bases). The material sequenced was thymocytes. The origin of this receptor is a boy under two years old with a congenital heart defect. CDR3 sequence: CASSQRAQPRSYEQYF. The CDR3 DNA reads TGTGCCAGCAGCCAGCGGGCTCAGCCTCGATCCTACGAGCAGTACTTC.